This is a list of T cell receptor beta chains from one sample in a study of T cell repertoires in cytomegalovirus infection. TCRdb used MiXCR to reprocess the reads, holding one entry per CDR3 protein. Of roughly 720,000 distinct CDR3 sequences listed, 35% to 45% are singletons. Sequencing was done on a sample of PBMCs. Receptor source: a human donor in good health (CMV status not recorded). Some clones in this sample may be carry-over from other donors' samples. Each CDR3 is given with its conserved first and last residue. The order of the fields is CDR3 DNA, CDR3 protein, clone size, J gene, V gene, D gene. D genes are given only for firm matches. The size field is filled for only some rows; it gives once, few, many or a size class.

CDR3nt: TGTGCCAGTAGTAGAAGCGGGGCCAACGGCGGGGAGCTGTTTTTT
CDR3aa: CASSRSGANGGELFF
abundance: NA
j_gene: TRBJ2-2
v_gene: TRBV19
d_gene: TRBD2

CDR3nt: TGTGCCAGCCAGGACAGGGTCGGCGAGCAGTACTTC
CDR3aa: CASQDRVGEQYF
abundance: once
j_gene: TRBJ2-7
v_gene: TRBV2
d_gene: TRBD1

CDR3nt: TGCGCCAGCAGCTCTTACCCAGGAGGTGGCACTGAAGCTTTCTTT
CDR3aa: CASSSYPGGGTEAFF
abundance: NA
j_gene: TRBJ1-1
v_gene: TRBV4-1
d_gene: NA

CDR3nt: TGCAGCGTTCATCAGGGGTCGTCCTACGAGCAGTACTTC
CDR3aa: CSVHQGSSYEQYF
abundance: NA
j_gene: TRBJ2-7
v_gene: TRBV29-1
d_gene: NA

CDR3nt: TGTGCCAGCAGCTTAGATTCGGAATACACAGATACGCAGTATTTT
CDR3aa: CASSLDSEYTDTQYF
abundance: few
j_gene: TRBJ2-3
v_gene: TRBV7-8
d_gene: NA

CDR3nt: TGTGCCAGCAGCGTGGAGCGGGGCAACGAGCAGTACTTC
CDR3aa: CASSVERGNEQYF
abundance: NA
j_gene: TRBJ2-7
v_gene: TRBV7-9
d_gene: TRBD2

CDR3nt: TGTGCCAGCAGCTTAGCTGAGGGTATTAACTATGGCTACAACTTC
CDR3aa: CASSLAEGINYGYNF
abundance: NA
j_gene: TRBJ1-2
v_gene: TRBV7-2
d_gene: NA

CDR3nt: TGTGCCAGCAGTTACGACAGCCAAGAGACCCAGTACTTC
CDR3aa: CASSYDSQETQYF
abundance: few
j_gene: TRBJ2-5
v_gene: TRBV6-5
d_gene: NA

CDR3nt: TGCGCCAGCAGTCGGAGCGGGGGGGCTGACGAGACCCAGTACTTC
CDR3aa: CASSRSGGADETQYF
abundance: NA
j_gene: TRBJ2-5
v_gene: TRBV4-1
d_gene: TRBD2

CDR3nt: TGTGCCAGCAGCTTAGCCGCTAGCGCCGGCGGGGAGCTGTTTTTT
CDR3aa: CASSLAASAGGELFF
abundance: NA
j_gene: TRBJ2-2
v_gene: TRBV7-6
d_gene: NA

CDR3nt: TGTGCCAGCACCCACGGAGATACACAGGGCGGCTACACCTTC
CDR3aa: CASTHGDTQGGYTF
abundance: few
j_gene: TRBJ1-2
v_gene: TRBV6-6
d_gene: NA

CDR3nt: TGTGACATCAGTGTTCAGGAACTCTACTCCTACGAGCAGTACTTC
CDR3aa: CDISVQELYSYEQYF
abundance: NA
j_gene: TRBJ2-7
v_gene: TRBV10-3
d_gene: NA

CDR3nt: TGCAGTGCTAGACCCACGGGACAGGAGACCTATGGCTACACCTTC
CDR3aa: CSARPTGQETYGYTF
abundance: NA
j_gene: TRBJ1-2
v_gene: TRBV20-1
d_gene: TRBD1

CDR3nt: TGCGCCAGCAGCTTTTATGGGGGGTCCAATCAGCCCCAGCATTTT
CDR3aa: CASSFYGGSNQPQHF
abundance: NA
j_gene: TRBJ1-5
v_gene: TRBV5-1
d_gene: NA

CDR3nt: TGTGCCAGCATATTCTGGACAGGGAAAGGGTACGAGCAGTACTTC
CDR3aa: CASIFWTGKGYEQYF
abundance: few
j_gene: TRBJ2-7
v_gene: TRBV27
d_gene: TRBD1

CDR3nt: TGTGCCAGCAGCTTGCAGGGTCAGCCCCAGCATTTT
CDR3aa: CASSLQGQPQHF
abundance: few
j_gene: TRBJ1-5
v_gene: TRBV7-9
d_gene: NA

CDR3nt: TGTGCCAGCAGCCTCCACAGGGTTGAAGAAAAACTGTTTTTT
CDR3aa: CASSLHRVEEKLFF
abundance: few
j_gene: TRBJ1-4
v_gene: TRBV28
d_gene: NA

CDR3nt: TGTGCCAGCAGCCCCCCGTGGAGGACAGGAATAACCACTGAAGCTTTCTTT
CDR3aa: CASSPPWRTGITTEAFF
abundance: NA
j_gene: TRBJ1-1
v_gene: TRBV7-4
d_gene: TRBD1

CDR3nt: TGTGCCAGCAGAACTAGCGGGATTGACAATGAGCAGTTCTTC
CDR3aa: CASRTSGIDNEQFF
abundance: NA
j_gene: TRBJ2-1
v_gene: TRBV25-1
d_gene: TRBD2

CDR3nt: TGTGCCAGCAGCCCACCCTTCGGGCGACAAGGAACTAACTATGGCTACACCTTC
CDR3aa: CASSPPFGRQGTNYGYTF
abundance: NA
j_gene: TRBJ1-2
v_gene: TRBV28
d_gene: NA

CDR3nt: TGTGCCAGCAGCCCGACGAGGGACAGGGACACTGAAGCTTTCTTT
CDR3aa: CASSPTRDRDTEAFF
abundance: few
j_gene: TRBJ1-1
v_gene: TRBV5-4
d_gene: TRBD1

CDR3nt: TGTGCCAGCAGCTGGGGGGACAGGGGGCATGAGACCCAGTACTTC
CDR3aa: CASSWGDRGHETQYF
abundance: NA
j_gene: TRBJ2-5
v_gene: TRBV11-2
d_gene: TRBD1

CDR3nt: TGTGCCAGCAGTCTTCCCGGACAGAAACTTCTCCTCGGTGGCTACACCTTC
CDR3aa: CASSLPGQKLLLGGYTF
abundance: NA
j_gene: TRBJ1-2
v_gene: TRBV28
d_gene: NA

CDR3nt: TGTGCCAGCAGTAGATTACAGGGCCCCCTAGAGACCCAGTACTTC
CDR3aa: CASSRLQGPLETQYF
abundance: NA
j_gene: TRBJ2-5
v_gene: TRBV7-3
d_gene: NA

CDR3nt: TGTGCCAGCAGTTTATCAGGGACCACAGATACGCAGTATTTT
CDR3aa: CASSLSGTTDTQYF
abundance: many
j_gene: TRBJ2-3
v_gene: TRBV5-6
d_gene: NA

CDR3nt: TGTGCCAGCAGCTTAAATTCCGGGGCGCGGCGGGCCATATATTTT
CDR3aa: CASSLNSGARRAIYF
abundance: many
j_gene: TRBJ1-3
v_gene: TRBV7-2
d_gene: NA

CDR3nt: TGTGCCAGCAGTATATCTGAGTTTCAGCCCCAGCATTTT
CDR3aa: CASSISEFQPQHF
abundance: NA
j_gene: TRBJ1-5
v_gene: TRBV6-5
d_gene: NA

CDR3nt: TGCAGCGTTGACCTGGGTTACAGGGGGACGGGCACTGAAGCTTTCTTT
CDR3aa: CSVDLGYRGTGTEAFF
abundance: NA
j_gene: TRBJ1-1
v_gene: TRBV29-1
d_gene: TRBD1

CDR3nt: TGCAGCGTTGTAAGGGGGACCGGGAACACTGAAGCTTTCTTT
CDR3aa: CSVVRGTGNTEAFF
abundance: few
j_gene: TRBJ1-1
v_gene: TRBV29-1
d_gene: NA

CDR3nt: TGTGCCAGCAGCTTAGAGCCGACCCCCTACAATGAGCAGTTCTTC
CDR3aa: CASSLEPTPYNEQFF
abundance: NA
j_gene: TRBJ2-1
v_gene: TRBV7-2
d_gene: NA

CDR3nt: TGTGCCAGCAGCAAGACAGGGATGAGGGGAAACACCATATATTTT
CDR3aa: CASSKTGMRGNTIYF
abundance: NA
j_gene: TRBJ1-3
v_gene: TRBV7-4
d_gene: TRBD1

CDR3nt: TGTGCCAGCAGTGAATCAAGGGACGCTAGCACAGATATGCAGTATTTT
CDR3aa: CASSESRDASTDMQYF
abundance: NA
j_gene: TRBJ2-3
v_gene: TRBV25-1
d_gene: NA

CDR3nt: TGTGCCAGCAGTCAGGGTAAAGTAGCGGGAGTAGACGAGCAGTACTTC
CDR3aa: CASSQGKVAGVDEQYF
abundance: NA
j_gene: TRBJ2-7
v_gene: TRBV28
d_gene: TRBD2

CDR3nt: TGTGCCAGCAGTTCACCGGACAGGGTGAACACTGAAGCTTTCTTT
CDR3aa: CASSSPDRVNTEAFF
abundance: once
j_gene: TRBJ1-1
v_gene: TRBV28
d_gene: TRBD1

CDR3nt: TGTGCCAGTCGCGGTATAAACAATGAGCAGTTCTTC
CDR3aa: CASRGINNEQFF
abundance: NA
j_gene: TRBJ2-1
v_gene: TRBV19
d_gene: NA

CDR3nt: TGTGCCAGCAGCTTATTAGGTGCGCGGCTAGCGGCCTACGAGCAGTACTTC
CDR3aa: CASSLLGARLAAYEQYF
abundance: few
j_gene: TRBJ2-7
v_gene: TRBV7-2
d_gene: TRBD2

CDR3nt: TGTGCCAGCAGTGATCGGAGGAACATCATCCAAGAGACCCAGTACTTC
CDR3aa: CASSDRRNIIQETQYF
abundance: NA
j_gene: TRBJ2-5
v_gene: TRBV25-1
d_gene: NA

CDR3nt: TGTGCCAGCAGCCAGGCCAACCGACCGGGACATTGGAACACTGAAGCTTTCTTT
CDR3aa: CASSQANRPGHWNTEAFF
abundance: once
j_gene: TRBJ1-1
v_gene: TRBV3-1
d_gene: NA

CDR3nt: TGTGCCAGCAGCCGTACGGAAGCGGGAAAGCGTCACGAGCAGTACTTC
CDR3aa: CASSRTEAGKRHEQYF
abundance: many
j_gene: TRBJ2-7
v_gene: TRBV7-9
d_gene: TRBD2

CDR3nt: TGTGCCAGCAGTTTAGCGAGGCTCAACGAGCAGTACTTC
CDR3aa: CASSLARLNEQYF
abundance: many
j_gene: TRBJ2-7
v_gene: TRBV12-3/TRBV12-4
d_gene: NA

CDR3nt: TGTGCCAGCAGCTTTGGGCAACAACGGGGAGGCGAGCAGTACTTC
CDR3aa: CASSFGQQRGGEQYF
abundance: many
j_gene: TRBJ2-7
v_gene: TRBV7-2
d_gene: NA

CDR3nt: TGTGCCAGCAGTTTTCACAGGGGAACGGGACCGGGGGAGCAGTACTTC
CDR3aa: CASSFHRGTGPGEQYF
abundance: few
j_gene: TRBJ2-7
v_gene: TRBV6-5
d_gene: TRBD1

CDR3nt: TGTGCCAGCAGTTTAGTCAGACACGGTCAGCCCCAGCATTTT
CDR3aa: CASSLVRHGQPQHF
abundance: NA
j_gene: TRBJ1-5
v_gene: TRBV28
d_gene: NA

CDR3nt: TGTGCCAGCAGCTTAGTTCCCGGGGGGCACGCTTTCTTT
CDR3aa: CASSLVPGGHAFF
abundance: many
j_gene: TRBJ1-1
v_gene: TRBV7-2
d_gene: NA

CDR3nt: TGTGCCAGTGGGAACCGGGACAGGGGATTCCGCAAGCAGTACTTC
CDR3aa: CASGNRDRGFRKQYF
abundance: NA
j_gene: TRBJ2-7
v_gene: TRBV27
d_gene: TRBD1

CDR3nt: TGTGCCAGCAGTTTTGGGCGTTATATCTCCTACGAGCAGTACTTC
CDR3aa: CASSFGRYISYEQYF
abundance: few
j_gene: TRBJ2-7
v_gene: TRBV28
d_gene: NA